This TCR beta chain comes out of a study of blood T cell repertoires in COVID-19. Study background: From T cells, B-cell-depleted T cells, or PBMCs came the material, which was cDNA or gDNA.

CDR3 length: 16 amino acids. Germline values: CDR1 MDHEN, CDR2 SYDVKM. The J segment lost 5 bases and the V segment lost 6 bases, leaving 11 bases of the junction unmatched. Participants, about 18 to 90 years old, spanned 24 US areas. Participants were placed into cohorts based on the clinical history they reported. Authors' processing steps: Scientists estimated how many nucleated cells there were by amplifying reference gene primers. Method: immunoSEQ multiplex PCR; TCRdb's copy keeps in-frame clones and lacks some. V and J calls plus clone size are reproduced from that table; the DNA served to infer D and trimming. The sample has 180,000 or so clones; more than 65% are singletons.

The V call is TRBV28, the J call TRBJ2-1, with 9 bases fitting TRBD2. Specimen: PBMCs or T cells enriched from blood (not recorded which). This clonotype was sampled from a man aged 50 to 59 who had recovered from COVID-19. The CDR3 loop is CASRSSSGAKNNEQFF. CDR3 DNA: TGTGCCAGCAGATCCTCTAGCGGGGCTAAAAACAATGAGCAGTTCTTC.